Listed here are 12 T cell receptor beta chains from one sample, sequenced in a study of T cells after posttransplantation cyclophosphamide (dated by TCRdb to 2016 to 2018). The treatment or condition label, as the study defines it: high-dose cyclophosphamide on days +3 and +4 as single-agent GVHD prophylaxis. Patients in the PTCy group got busulfan and fludarabine conditioning, a marrow graft from a related or unrelated donor, and cyclophosphamide on days +3 and +4. Libraries were prepared through the immunoSEQ multiplex PCR assay. Sourced from immuneACCESS, this table was stored by TCRdb with only in-frame sequences that have V and J called. A share of the clones is absent; for the studies checked, an unresolved V gene accounts for under half, and the remainder has no known explanation. The sample data list some 4,200 clones, and about 77% of these were observed just once. The top ten clones comprise less than 45% of the sample.

The material was PBMCs, obtained 29 days after a stem cell transplant with posttransplant cyclophosphamide. All receptors come from a male patient between 50 and 60 years old who received an allogeneic stem cell transplant from an unrelated donor, was CMV-positive, and had acute GVHD only. Donor T cells from the graft may be present among the T cells after a transplant.

This clone turned up a few times. The chain has TRBV27 and TRBJ2-3; TRBD1 aligns across 7 bases. After removal of 11 bases from V and 2 bases from J, the junction contained 7 bases not matched to a gene. This CDR3 has 13 amino acids. CDR1 is MNHEY, CDR2 SMNVEV, per germline (reference sequence). The CDR3: CAARDRLTDTQYF. CDR3 in DNA: TGTGCCGCCCGGGACAGACTCACAGATACGCAGTATTTT.

The V gene is TRBV5-6, the J gene TRBJ2-1, with D possibly matching TRBD1 (6 bases). This CDR3 spans 16 amino acids. The germline V gene encodes CDR1 SGHDT and CDR2 YYEEEE. V lost 4 bases and J lost 5, with 19 bases in between. The CDR3 DNA reads TGTGCCAGCAGCCAAGATCTGACAGGCTTTAACAATGAGCAGTTCTTC. Encoded protein: CASSQDLTGFNNEQFF.

This chain links TRBV5-6 with TRBJ2-7; 10 bases fit TRBD2. From germline, CDR1 is SGHDT and CDR2 YYEEEE. This CDR3 contains 14 residues. Trimming took 1 base from V and 4 from J; bases not matched to a gene: 2. DNA of the CDR3: TGTGCCAGCAGCTTGAGCGGGAGGGGGTACGAGCAGTACTTC. This sequence encodes CASSLSGRGYEQYF.

The chain recombines TRBV7-9 with TRBJ2-1; 7 bases are a match to TRBD2. Germline trimming cut 3 bases from V and 4 bases from J; bases unmatched to any gene: 6. The CDR3 has 15 residues. Germline loops: CDR1 SEHNR, CDR2 FQNEAQ (reference sequence). CDR3 DNA: TGTGCCAGCAGCTTCACCCAGCGGGAATACAATGAGCAGTTCTTC. This translates into CASSFTQREYNEQFF.

This clone was recorded a few times. V and J are TRBV5-5 and TRBJ1-2, with 12 bases lining up with TRBD1. The CDR3 consists of 18 residues. Germline lookup yields CDR1 SGHKS and CDR2 YYEKEE (reference sequence). With 1 base clipped from V and 4 bases from J, the junction kept 11 bases outside the gene matches. The CDR3 region is CASSLWDRGRPGSYGYTF. The CDR3 DNA is TGTGCCAGCAGCTTGTGGGACAGGGGGCGCCCGGGCAGCTATGGCTACACCTTC.

V gene TRBV7-8 combines with J gene TRBJ1-3; D perhaps matches TRBD1 (5 bases). The germline gives CDR1 SGHVS, CDR2 FQNEAQ. CDR3 length: 16 residues. Trimming stripped 1 base from V and 4 bases from J, with 14 bases between. The CDR3 bases are TGTGCCAGCAGCTTAGTACCCAGGGTGGGCGGAAACACCATATATTTT. Its translation is CASSLVPRVGGNTIYF.

V is TRBV7-9 and J is TRBJ2-3, with 9 bases lining up with TRBD2. Trimming cost V 1 base and J 4 bases; bases outside gene matches: 9. The germline gives CDR1 SEHNR, CDR2 FQNEAQ (reference sequence). The CDR3 sequence is 17 residues long. In DNA form, the CDR3 reads TGTGCCAGCAGCTTAGTAAGTCGAGCGGGGGGAGCAGATACGCAGTATTTT. Translating it yields CASSLVSRAGGADTQYF.

V gene TRBV7-2 combines with J gene TRBJ1-2; TRBD1 agrees at 8 bases. With V trimmed by 2 bases and J by 2 bases, 4 bases remained unmatched. From germline, CDR1 is SGHTA and CDR2 FQGNSA. The CDR3 runs to 15 residues. The CDR3 nucleotides are TGTGCCAGCAGCTTACAGGGGGCAGAAAACTATGGCTACACCTTC. It translates to CASSLQGAENYGYTF.

CDR3 region: CASSAGPPGELFF. DNA of the CDR3: TGTGCCAGCAGCGCGGGCCCGCCCGGGGAGCTGTTTTTT. The chain recombines TRBV5-4 with TRBJ2-2; D is possibly TRBD2 (5 bases). This CDR3 is 13 amino acids long. Per germline, CDR1 SGHNT and CDR2 YYREEE (reference sequence). V gave up 4 bases and J gave up 6 bases, with 10 bases separating them. Variable domain in full (rest from reference TRBV5-4 and TRBJ2-2): ETGVTQSPTHLIKTRGQQVTLRCSSQSGHNTVSWYQQALGQGPQFIFQYYREEENGRGNFPPRFSGLQFPNYSSELNVNALELDDSALYLCASSAGPPGELFFGEGSRLTVL.

The chain recombines TRBV4-2 with TRBJ2-1; D not certain. Germline V CDR1 and CDR2: LGHNA, YNFKEQ. V was cut by 0 bases and J by 5 bases, with 14 bases left in between. This CDR3 contains 16 residues. CDR3 loop: CASSQDLTRFHNEQFF. In DNA, the CDR3 is TGTGCCAGCAGCCAAGATCTGACACGCTTTCACAATGAGCAGTTCTTC.

The chain carries TRBV29-1 and TRBJ2-5; TRBD1 matches at 7 bases. The CDR3 spans 15 residues. V lost 4 bases, J lost 5 bases, and 13 bases stayed unmatched. CDR1 is SQVTM, CDR2 ANQGSEA, per germline. CDR3 coding DNA: TGCAGCGTTGTATCTACAGGGGATGTCTCGGAGACCCAGTACTTC. Protein product: CSVVSTGDVSETQYF.

The rearrangement links TRBV19 to TRBJ2-5; D is perhaps TRBD2 (6 bases). The germline V gene has CDR1 LNHDA and CDR2 SQIVND (reference sequence). V lost 5 bases, J lost 3 bases, and 19 bases lay in between. The length of the CDR3 is 16 residues. The CDR3 nucleotides read TGTGCCAGTAGTCCCAGAGGTAGGAGGAGGGAAGAGACCCAGTACTTC. It encodes CASSPRGRRREETQYF.